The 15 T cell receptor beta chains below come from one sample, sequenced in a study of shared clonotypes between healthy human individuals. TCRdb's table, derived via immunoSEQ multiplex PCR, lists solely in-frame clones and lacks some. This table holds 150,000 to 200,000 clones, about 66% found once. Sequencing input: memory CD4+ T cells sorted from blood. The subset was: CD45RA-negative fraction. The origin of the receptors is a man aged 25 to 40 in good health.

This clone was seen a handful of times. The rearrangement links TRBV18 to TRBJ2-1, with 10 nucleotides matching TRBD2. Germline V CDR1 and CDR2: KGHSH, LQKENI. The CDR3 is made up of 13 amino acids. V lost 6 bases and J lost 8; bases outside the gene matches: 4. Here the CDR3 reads CASSTSGRDEQFF. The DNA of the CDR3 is TGTGCCAGCTCCACAAGCGGGAGGGATGAGCAGTTCTTC.

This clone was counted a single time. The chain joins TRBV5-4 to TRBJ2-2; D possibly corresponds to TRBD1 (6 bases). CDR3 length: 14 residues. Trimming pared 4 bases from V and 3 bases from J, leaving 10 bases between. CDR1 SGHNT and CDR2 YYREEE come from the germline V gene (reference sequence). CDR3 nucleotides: TGTGCCAGCAGCACAAGGACAGACACCGGGGAGCTGTTTTTT. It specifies CASSTRTDTGELFF.

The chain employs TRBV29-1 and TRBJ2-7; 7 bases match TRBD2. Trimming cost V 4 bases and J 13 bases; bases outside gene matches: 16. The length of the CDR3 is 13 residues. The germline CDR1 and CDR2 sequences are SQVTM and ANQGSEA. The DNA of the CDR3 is TGCAGCGTTGTCCCCGGGAGCGGGATAGGGCGCTACTTC. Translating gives CSVVPGSGIGRYF.

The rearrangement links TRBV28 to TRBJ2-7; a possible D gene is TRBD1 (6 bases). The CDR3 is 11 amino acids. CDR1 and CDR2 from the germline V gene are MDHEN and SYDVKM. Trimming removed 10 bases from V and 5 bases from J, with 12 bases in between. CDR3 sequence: CAIGTINEQYF. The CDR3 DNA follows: TGTGCCATCGGGACAATCAACGAGCAGTACTTC.

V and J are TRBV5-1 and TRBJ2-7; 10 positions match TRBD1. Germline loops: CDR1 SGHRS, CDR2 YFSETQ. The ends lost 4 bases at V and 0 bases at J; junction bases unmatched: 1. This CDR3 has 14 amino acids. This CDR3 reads CASSRTGGSYEQYF. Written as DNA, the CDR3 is TGCGCCAGCAGCCGGACAGGGGGCTCCTACGAGCAGTACTTC. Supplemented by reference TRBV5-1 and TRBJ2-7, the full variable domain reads KAGVTQTPRYLIKTRGQQVTLSCSPISGHRSVSWYQQTPGQGLQFLFEYFSETQRNKGNFPGRFSGRQFSNSRSEMNVSTLELGDSALYLCASSRTGGSYEQYFGPGTRLTVT.

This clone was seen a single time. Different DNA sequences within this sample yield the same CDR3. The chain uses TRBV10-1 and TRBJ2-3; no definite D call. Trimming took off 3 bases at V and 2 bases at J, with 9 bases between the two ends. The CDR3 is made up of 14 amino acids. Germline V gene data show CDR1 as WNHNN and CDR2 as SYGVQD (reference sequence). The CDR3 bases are TGCGCCAGCAGTGAAAGCCAATCCACAGATACGCAGTATTTT. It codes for CASSESQSTDTQYF.

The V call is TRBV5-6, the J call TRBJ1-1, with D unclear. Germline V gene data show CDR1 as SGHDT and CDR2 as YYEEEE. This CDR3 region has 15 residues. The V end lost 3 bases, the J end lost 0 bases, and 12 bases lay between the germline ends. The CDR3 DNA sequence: TGTGCCAGCAGCTCCGTGGTCTACATGAACACTGAAGCTTTCTTT. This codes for CASSSVVYMNTEAFF.

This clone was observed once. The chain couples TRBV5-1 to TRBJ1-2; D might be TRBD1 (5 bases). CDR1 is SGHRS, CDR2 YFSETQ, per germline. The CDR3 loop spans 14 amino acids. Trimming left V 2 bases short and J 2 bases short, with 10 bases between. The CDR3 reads CASSLAGGNYGYTF. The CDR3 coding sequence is TGCGCCAGCAGCTTAGCGGGGGGAAACTATGGCTACACCTTC.

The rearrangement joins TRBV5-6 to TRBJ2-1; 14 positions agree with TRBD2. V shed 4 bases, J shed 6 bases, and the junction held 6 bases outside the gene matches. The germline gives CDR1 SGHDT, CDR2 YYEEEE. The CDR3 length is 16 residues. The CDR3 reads CASSPGLAGGPNEQFF. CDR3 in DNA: TGTGCCAGCAGCCCCGGACTAGCGGGAGGTCCCAATGAGCAGTTCTTC.

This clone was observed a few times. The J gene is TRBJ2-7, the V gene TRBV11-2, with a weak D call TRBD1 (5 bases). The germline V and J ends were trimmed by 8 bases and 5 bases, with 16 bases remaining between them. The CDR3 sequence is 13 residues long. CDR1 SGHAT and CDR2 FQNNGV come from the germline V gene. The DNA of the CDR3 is TGTGCCAGCGGCATCATCCCGACAGACGAGCAGTACTTC. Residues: CASGIIPTDEQYF. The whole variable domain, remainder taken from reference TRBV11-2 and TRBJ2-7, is EAGVAQSPRYKIIEKRQSVAFWCNPISGHATLYWYQQILGQGPKLLIQFQNNGVVDDSQLPKDRFSAERLKGVDSTLKIQPAKLEDSAVYLCASGIIPTDEQYFGPGTRLTVT.

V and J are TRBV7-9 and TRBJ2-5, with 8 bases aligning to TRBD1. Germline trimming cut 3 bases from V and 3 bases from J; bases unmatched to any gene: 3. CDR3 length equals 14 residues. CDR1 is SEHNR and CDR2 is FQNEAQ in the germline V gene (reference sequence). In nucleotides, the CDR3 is TGTGCCAGCAGCTTGGACAGGGTGAAAGAGACCCAGTACTTC. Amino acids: CASSLDRVKETQYF.

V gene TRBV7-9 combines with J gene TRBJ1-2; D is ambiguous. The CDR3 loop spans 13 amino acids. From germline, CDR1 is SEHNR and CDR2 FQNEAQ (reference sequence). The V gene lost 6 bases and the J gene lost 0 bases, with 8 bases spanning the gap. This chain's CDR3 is CASRNPANYGYTF. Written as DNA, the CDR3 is TGTGCCAGCAGAAACCCAGCTAACTATGGCTACACCTTC. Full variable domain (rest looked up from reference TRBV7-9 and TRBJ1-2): DTGVSQNPRHKITKRGQNVTFRCDPISEHNRLYWYRQTLGQGPEFLTYFQNEAQLEKSRLLSDRFSAERPKGSFSTLEIQRTEQGDSAMYLCASRNPANYGYTFGSGTRLTVV.

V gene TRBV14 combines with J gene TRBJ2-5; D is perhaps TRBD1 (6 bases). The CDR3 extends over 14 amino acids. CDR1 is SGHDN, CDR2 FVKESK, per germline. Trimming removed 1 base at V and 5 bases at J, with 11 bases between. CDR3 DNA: TGTGCCAGCAGCCAAGGGGGGCCTTGGGAGACCCAGTACTTC. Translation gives CASSQGGPWETQYF. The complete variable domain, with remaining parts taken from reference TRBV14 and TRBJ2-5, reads EAGVTQFPSHSVIEKGQTVTLRCDPISGHDNLYWYRRVMGKEIKFLLHFVKESKQDESGMPNNRFLAERTGGTYSTLKVQPAELEDSGVYFCASSQGGPWETQYFGPGTRLLVL.

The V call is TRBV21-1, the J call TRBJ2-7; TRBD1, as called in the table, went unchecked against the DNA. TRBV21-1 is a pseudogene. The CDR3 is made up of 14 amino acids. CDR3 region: CASSSRDRGHEQYF. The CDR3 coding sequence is TGTGCCAGCAGCTCACGGGACAGGGGGCACGAGCAGTACTTC.

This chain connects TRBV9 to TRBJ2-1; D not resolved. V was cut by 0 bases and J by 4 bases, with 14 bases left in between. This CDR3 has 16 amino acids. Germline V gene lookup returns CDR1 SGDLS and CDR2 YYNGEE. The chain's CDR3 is CASSVGRVLRYNEQFF. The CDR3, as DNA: TGTGCCAGCAGCGTAGGCCGGGTCCTACGGTACAATGAGCAGTTCTTC.